A single T cell receptor beta chain is shown here with its context. The target antigen is unknown. Germline V CDR1 and CDR2: DFQATT, SNEGSKA (reference sequence). CDR3 length: 14 residues. V was cut by 6 bases and J by 7 bases, with 16 bases left in between. Excluded were patients with other autoimmune diseases, uncontrolled infections, pregnancy or lactation. This record comes from a study of Graves' ophthalmopathy and Graves' hyperthyroidism. Study-level points and caveats: Blood shared most expanded thyroid clonotypes above 0.001 frequency. It was with 70.59% sensitivity and around 72% specificity that the model predicted ophthalmopathy progression.

RNA transcripts served as template for amplifying TCR beta CDR3 sequences. Scientists carried out first-round RT-PCR using HTBI primers and then a second-round multiplex PCR. Each CDR3 protein is one row after TCRdb ran MiXCR on the multiplex PCR reads. The profile covers 900,000 to 1,200,000 distinct CDR3 sequences, with less than 45% appearing a single time and around 10% taken by the ten largest. Material for sequencing was peripheral blood or thyroid tissue (not recorded which). This chain connects TRBV20-1 to TRBJ1-6; D perhaps matches TRBD1 (5 bases). This clonotype was sampled from an adult man with Graves' hyperthyroidism. The CDR3 nucleotides are TGCAGTGCCAGCACTCAGGGAAACAATTCACCCCTCCACTTT. As protein: CSASTQGNNSPLHF.